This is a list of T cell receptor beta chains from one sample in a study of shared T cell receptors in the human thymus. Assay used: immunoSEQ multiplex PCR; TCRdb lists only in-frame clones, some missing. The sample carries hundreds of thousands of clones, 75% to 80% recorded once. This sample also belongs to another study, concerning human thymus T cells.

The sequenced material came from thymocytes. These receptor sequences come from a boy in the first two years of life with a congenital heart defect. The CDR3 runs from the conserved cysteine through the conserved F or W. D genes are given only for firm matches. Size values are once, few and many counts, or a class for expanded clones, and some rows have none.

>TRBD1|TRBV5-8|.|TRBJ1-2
TGTGCCAGCAGACCGGACAGGGGGCATGGCTACACCTTC
CASRPDRGHGYTF
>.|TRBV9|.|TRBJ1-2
TGTGCCAGCAGCGTCGGAGCAGGGGCAACCTATGGCTACACCTTC
CASSVGAGATYGYTF
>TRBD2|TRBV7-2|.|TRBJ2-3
TGTGCCAGCAGCTCAAGTGTAACTAGCGCTCTCACAGATACGCAGTATTTT
CASSSSVTSALTDTQYF
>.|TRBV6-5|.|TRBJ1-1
TGTGCCAGCAGCCCCCGGACAGCGAACACTGAAGCTTTCTTT
CASSPRTANTEAFF
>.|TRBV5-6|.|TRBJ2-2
TGTGCCAGCAGCCAAAACAGGGAGAAGATCCCCGGGGAGCTGTTTTTT
CASSQNREKIPGELFF
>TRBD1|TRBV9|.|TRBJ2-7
TGTGCCAGCAGCGTAGGCCGGGACAGGGAATTAGAGCAGTACTTC
CASSVGRDRELEQYF
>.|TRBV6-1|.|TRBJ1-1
TGTGCCAGCAGTATCTTGAACACTGAAGCTTTCTTT
CASSILNTEAFF
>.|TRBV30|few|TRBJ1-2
TGTGCCGGAGGACCCGGCCATAACTATGGCTACACCTTC
CAGGPGHNYGYTF
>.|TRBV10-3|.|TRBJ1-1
TGTGCCATCAGTGAGACCACAGGGACTGAAGCTTTCTTT
CAISETTGTEAFF
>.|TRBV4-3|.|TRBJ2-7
TGCGCCAGCAGCCAAGATCTCTCAGGGGCAGGCGAGCAGTACTTC
CASSQDLSGAGEQYF
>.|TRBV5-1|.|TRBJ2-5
TGCGCCAGCAGCTTGGTTCTGGGAATGCAGGGGGAGACCCAGTACTTC
CASSLVLGMQGETQYF
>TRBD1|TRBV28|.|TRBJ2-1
TGTGCCAGCAGCCACAGGGGACATGAGCAGTTCTTC
CASSHRGHEQFF
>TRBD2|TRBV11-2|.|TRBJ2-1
TGTGCCAGCAGCTTAGGACTAACTAGCGGGAGGAACAATGAGCAGTTCTTC
CASSLGLTSGRNNEQFF
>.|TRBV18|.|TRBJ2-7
TGTGCCAGCTCACTGAGCTCCTACGAGCAGTACTTC
CASSLSSYEQYF
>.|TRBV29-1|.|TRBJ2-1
TGCAGCCGGACTTTCCGGGATGAGCAGTTCTTC
CSRTFRDEQFF
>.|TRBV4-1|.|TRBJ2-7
TGCGCCAGCCGTACCTTCAGACAGCCCTACGAGCAGTACTTC
CASRTFRQPYEQYF
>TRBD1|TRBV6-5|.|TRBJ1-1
TGTGCCAGCAGTACTAACAGGGGCCTGGGAGCTTTCTTT
CASSTNRGLGAFF
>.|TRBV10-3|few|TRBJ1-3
TGTGCCATCAGGAACGGGACAGGAAACACCATATATTTT
CAIRNGTGNTIYF
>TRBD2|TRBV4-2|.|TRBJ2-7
TGTGCCAGCAGCCCCGGACTAGCGTACGAGCAGTACTTC
CASSPGLAYEQYF
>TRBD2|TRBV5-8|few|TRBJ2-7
TGTGCCAGCAGCCAAGGGACTAGCGGAGTTGAGGAGGGCTACGAGCAGTACTTC
CASSQGTSGVEEGYEQYF
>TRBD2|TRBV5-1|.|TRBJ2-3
TGCGCCAGCAGCTTTCCTAGCGGGGCCCAGGATACGCAGTATTTT
CASSFPSGAQDTQYF
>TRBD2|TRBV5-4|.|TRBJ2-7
TGTGCCAGCAGCCGGGGCTCTAGCGGGGGCTACGAGCAGTACTTC
CASSRGSSGGYEQYF
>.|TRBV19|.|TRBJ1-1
TGTGCCAGTGCCTTCAGGACAGACAACACTGAAGCTTTCTTT
CASAFRTDNTEAFF
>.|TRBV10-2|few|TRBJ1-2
TGCGCCAGCAGTATCGGAGGGTGGGGCTACACCTTC
CASSIGGWGYTF
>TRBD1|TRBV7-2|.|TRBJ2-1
TGTGCCAGCAGCACAGGGACAGGGAAGGGGAATGAGCAGTTCTTC
CASSTGTGKGNEQFF
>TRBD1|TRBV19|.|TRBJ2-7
TGTGCCAGTAGTATCAGGACAGGGGTCATCGAGCAGTACTTC
CASSIRTGVIEQYF
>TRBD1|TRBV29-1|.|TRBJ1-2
TGCAGCGGGGAAGACAGGGGACGTGGCTACACCTTC
CSGEDRGRGYTF
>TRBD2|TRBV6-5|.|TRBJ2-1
TGTGCCAGCAGCCTGGGACTAGCGGGGAATAATGAGCAGTTCTTC
CASSLGLAGNNEQFF
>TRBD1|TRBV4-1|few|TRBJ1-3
TGCGCCAGCAGCCAAGCCGGGACAGCGGAAGGAAACACCATATATTTT
CASSQAGTAEGNTIYF
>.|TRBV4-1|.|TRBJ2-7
TGCGCCAGCAGCCAAGAGCTCGCCACGCTTGCGGGGGCAACGTCCGAGCAGTACTTC
CASSQELATLAGATSEQYF
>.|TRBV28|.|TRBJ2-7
TGTGCCAGCAGCCGTAGAGGATACGAGCAGTACTTC
CASSRRGYEQYF
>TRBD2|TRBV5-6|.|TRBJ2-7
TGTGCCAGCAGCCGCGAGGGTGGGCGGGAGGCCTCCTACGAGCAGTACTTC
CASSREGGREASYEQYF
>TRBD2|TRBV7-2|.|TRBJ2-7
TGTGCCAGCAGCTTTTTAGCGGGGGGCTACGAGCAGTACTTC
CASSFLAGGYEQYF
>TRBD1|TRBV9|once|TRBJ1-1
TGTGCCAGCAGCGTAGTGAGGGGGCAGGGCGCGGAAGCTTTCTTT
CASSVVRGQGAEAFF
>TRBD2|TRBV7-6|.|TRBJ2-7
TGTGCCAGCAGCTTACTAGCGGGAGGGGTCTCCTACGAGCAGTACTTC
CASSLLAGGVSYEQYF
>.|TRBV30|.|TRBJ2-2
TGTGCCCGAGGGGGGGCGAGCACCGGGGAGCTGTTTTTT
CARGGASTGELFF
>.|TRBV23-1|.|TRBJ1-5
TGCGCCAGCAGTCAATCTCGGGGTCAGCCCCAGCATTTT
CASSQSRGQPQHF
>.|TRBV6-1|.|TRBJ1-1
TGTGCCAGTGGAGGGGCAGGGAACACTGAAGCTTTCTTT
CASGGAGNTEAFF
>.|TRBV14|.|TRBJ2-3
TGTGCCAGCAGCCAAGATACAGGGAACGATACGCAGTATTTT
CASSQDTGNDTQYF
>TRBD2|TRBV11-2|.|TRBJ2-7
TGTGCCAGCAGCTTAACTAGCGGGAGGTGCTACGAGCAGTACTTC
CASSLTSGRCYEQYF
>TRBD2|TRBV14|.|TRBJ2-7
TGTGCCAGCAGCTCAGGGACAAGCGGGAGGTTTGAGCAGTACTTC
CASSSGTSGRFEQYF
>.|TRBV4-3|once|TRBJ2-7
TGCGCCAGCAGCCAAGTTCAGGGGCTAGCCCTCCACGAGCAGTACTTC
CASSQVQGLALHEQYF
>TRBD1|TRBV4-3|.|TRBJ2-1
TGCGCCAGCAGCGCACCGGACAGGGGGGATGAGCAGTTCTTC
CASSAPDRGDEQFF
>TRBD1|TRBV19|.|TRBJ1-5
TGTGCCAGCTCAGGGGGCCGGGGGGCTTATCAGCCCCAGCATTTT
CASSGGRGAYQPQHF
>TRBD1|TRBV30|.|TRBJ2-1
TGTGCCTGGAGCAAAAAGGGACAGGAGGAGATCTTC
CAWSKKGQEEIF
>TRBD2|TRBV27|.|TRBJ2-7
TGTGCCAGCAGTTTTATGACTAGCGGGTTGTACGAGCAGTACTTC
CASSFMTSGLYEQYF
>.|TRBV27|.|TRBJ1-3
TGTGCCAGCAGTTCAACAGGGTTTGGAAACACCATATATTTT
CASSSTGFGNTIYF